Detailed here is one T cell receptor beta chain. The antigen is undetermined. The sample is drawn from a study of cytomegalovirus exposure and HLA in healthy donors. As for the study in general: Among fewer than 500 genotyped donors, around 82% fell in the Caucasian-associated ancestry cluster. Regarding the study as a whole: Presence/absence analyses took donor sequencing depth as roughly uniform. A missense DCLRE1C variant was associated with V- and J-gene trimming of TCR beta chains in a later analysis, and an independent cohort replicated the association.

CDR1 is MDHEN and CDR2 is SYDVKM in the germline V gene. V was shortened by 2 bases and J by 8 bases, with 6 bases between the two germline ends. The CDR3 length is 11 residues. A multiplex PCR was run with 60 Vbeta primers and 13 Jbeta primers. Profiled with immunoSEQ multiplex PCR; TCRdb holds only in-frame clones, not every one. The sample consists of some 150,000 clones, about 84% of them appearing once. The chain recombines TRBV28 with TRBJ1-2; D is unresolved. The TCR comes from a man between 45 and 60 years old in good health and CMV-seronegative. Sequencing was done on a sample of PBMCs. CDR3 region: CASSLNMGYTF. The CDR3 DNA follows: TGTGCCAGCAGTTTAAATATGGGCTACACCTTC.